These T cell receptor beta chains were read from a single sample in a study of CD8 T cells in Susac syndrome. TCRdb re-derived calls from the immunoSEQ multiplex PCR reads in MiXCR, one entry per CDR3 protein. This table has more than 150,000 distinct CDR3 sequences, almost 96% appearing once. Material for sequencing was CD4+ T cells from PBMCs. All receptors come from a human donor with Susac syndrome. The CDR3 runs from the conserved cysteine through the conserved F or W. D genes are given only for firm matches. The size entry is marked missing in some rows and otherwise reads once, few, many or a size class.

V	length	size	D	J	CDR3	DNA
TRBV19	13	-	-	TRBJ2-3	CASRHSYTDTQYF	TGTGCCAGTCGTCACAGTTACACAGATACGCAGTATTTT
TRBV6-6	14	-	TRBD1	TRBJ1-2	CASSLKGAERGYTF	TGTGCCAGCAGTTTAAAGGGGGCTGAGCGCGGCTACACCTTC
TRBV20-1	14	-	-	TRBJ2-7	CSARSRGYSYEQYF	TGCAGTGCTAGATCCCGCGGGTACTCCTACGAGCAGTACTTC
TRBV12-3/TRBV12-4	14	-	-	TRBJ1-5	CASTPSGQSGPQHF	TGTGCCAGCACACCTTCGGGACAATCAGGGCCCCAGCATTTT
TRBV3-1	14	-	-	TRBJ2-7	CASSQGVTSYEQYF	TGTGCCAGCAGCCAAGGCGTTACCTCCTACGAGCAGTACTTC
TRBV29-1	11	-	TRBD1	TRBJ1-1	CSGTGGTEAFF	TGCAGCGGAACAGGGGGGACTGAAGCTTTCTTT
TRBV19	14	-	-	TRBJ2-1	CASSIDGGNNEQFF	TGTGCCAGTAGTATCGATGGGGGTAACAATGAGCAGTTCTTC
TRBV14	14	-	-	TRBJ1-6	CASSQGAHNSPLHF	TGTGCCAGCAGCCAAGGGGCCCATAATTCACCCCTCCACTTT
TRBV20-1	13	-	TRBD1	TRBJ1-5	CSARSGGGQPQHF	TGCAGTGCTAGATCAGGGGGCGGTCAGCCCCAGCATTTT
TRBV7-9	15	-	TRBD1	TRBJ2-4	CASSSGTGGAFIQYF	TGTGCCAGCAGCTCGGGGACAGGGGGCGCCTTCATTCAGTACTTC
TRBV9	12	-	-	TRBJ1-6	CASSVGNSPLHF	TGTGCCAGCAGCGTAGGGAATTCACCCCTCCACTTT
TRBV29-1	12	-	-	TRBJ2-1	CSAGALHNEQFF	TGCAGCGCGGGGGCCCTACACAATGAGCAGTTCTTC
TRBV7-9	15	-	TRBD1	TRBJ2-2	CASSRTGTGSGELFF	TGTGCCAGCAGCCGAACCGGGACAGGGTCCGGGGAGCTGTTTTTT
TRBV12-3/TRBV12-4	13	-	-	TRBJ1-1	CASRPGLATEAFF	TGTGCCAGCAGGCCGGGGTTGGCGACTGAAGCTTTCTTT
TRBV30	13	-	-	TRBJ2-2	CAWSFSNTGELFF	TGTGCCTGGAGTTTCTCGAACACCGGGGAGCTGTTTTTT
TRBV12-3/TRBV12-4	12	-	-	TRBJ1-2	CARRQWNYGYTF	TGTGCCAGACGACAGTGGAACTATGGCTACACCTTC
TRBV10-3	14	-	-	TRBJ2-5	CAIRSPDSQETQYF	TGTGCCATCAGATCCCCGGACAGTCAAGAGACCCAGTACTTC
TRBV7-9	14	-	-	TRBJ1-6	CASSFAQWRSPLHF	TGTGCCAGCAGCTTCGCTCAGTGGAGGTCACCCCTCCACTTT
TRBV5-1	14	-	-	TRBJ1-2	CASSFSDTNYGYTF	TGCGCCAGCAGCTTTAGCGACACGAACTATGGCTACACCTTC
TRBV18	17	-	-	TRBJ1-2	CASSPLYRDTLNYGYTF	TGTGCCAGCTCACCACTTTACCGGGACACTCTTAACTATGGCTACACCTTC
TRBV24-1	13	-	-	TRBJ2-2	CATSAAGIGELFF	TGTGCCACCAGTGCCGCTGGAATCGGGGAGCTGTTTTTT
TRBV25-1	15	-	-	TRBJ2-7	CASSEGLADSYEQYF	TGTGCCAGCAGTGAGGGACTTGCGGACTCCTACGAGCAGTACTTC
TRBV12-3/TRBV12-4	16	-	-	TRBJ2-6	CASSHPSLSGANVLTF	TGTGCCAGCAGTCACCCGTCCCTTTCTGGGGCCAACGTCCTGACTTTC
TRBV7-9	13	once	-	TRBJ2-1	CASSLDRIYEQFF	TGTGCCAGCAGCTTAGATCGTATCTATGAGCAGTTCTTC
TRBV20-1	15	-	-	TRBJ1-6	CSAHRAPLSYSPLHF	TGCAGTGCACACAGGGCACCCCTCTCGTATTCACCCCTCCACTTT
TRBV7-9	16	-	TRBD2	TRBJ2-3	CASSLDLAGDTDTQYF	TGTGCCAGCAGCTTGGACTTAGCGGGGGACACAGATACGCAGTATTTT
TRBV5-1	14	-	-	TRBJ1-2	CASSGTGTTYGYTF	TGCGCCAGCAGCGGTACCGGGACAACCTATGGCTACACCTTC
TRBV6-2/TRBV6-3	14	once	-	TRBJ1-1	CASSKKGPETEAFF	TGTGCCAGCAGTAAGAAGGGCCCTGAAACTGAAGCTTTCTTT
TRBV30	13	-	TRBD1	TRBJ1-1	CACGGQLNTEAFF	TGTGCCTGCGGGGGACAGTTGAACACTGAAGCTTTCTTT
TRBV28	13	-	-	TRBJ1-1	CASVTAQFTEAFF	TGTGCCAGCGTTACCGCACAGTTCACTGAAGCTTTCTTT
TRBV29-1	11	-	TRBD1	TRBJ1-1	CSVERGQGAFF	TGCAGCGTTGAAAGGGGACAGGGAGCTTTCTTT
TRBV29-1	12	once	-	TRBJ1-2	CSVAVGNDGYTF	TGCAGCGTTGCCGTAGGGAATGATGGCTACACCTTC
TRBV6-2/TRBV6-3	16	-	-	TRBJ2-3	CASSYSGLGRTDTQYF	TGTGCCAGCAGTTACTCCGGCCTGGGGCGCACAGATACGCAGTATTTT
TRBV9	15	once	-	TRBJ2-5	CASSRDSWAQETQYF	TGTGCCAGCAGTCGGGACTCCTGGGCCCAAGAGACCCAGTACTTC
TRBV5-1	14	-	-	TRBJ1-4	CASSSRVGDEKLFF	TGCGCCAGCAGCTCCCGAGTGGGGGACGAAAAACTGTTTTTT
TRBV7-3	16	-	TRBD1	TRBJ2-1	CASSPQDRALYNEQFF	TGTGCCAGCAGCCCCCAGGACAGGGCGCTCTACAATGAGCAGTTCTTC
TRBV11-2	15	-	-	TRBJ2-3	CASSLEPRFTDTQYF	TGTGCCAGCAGCTTAGAACCCAGGTTCACAGATACGCAGTATTTT
TRBV18	17	-	TRBD2	TRBJ2-7	CASSPGSGGGALHEQYF	TGTGCCAGCTCACCTGGTTCCGGCGGGGGGGCTCTCCACGAGCAGTACTTC
TRBV20-1	15	-	-	TRBJ2-1	CSTSVGVDSYNEQFF	-
TRBV19	12	-	-	TRBJ1-2	CASSFSRDGYTF	TGTGCCAGTAGCTTTAGCAGGGATGGCTACACCTTC
TRBV14	14	-	-	TRBJ2-1	CASSHISSYNEQFF	TGTGCCAGCAGCCATATCAGCTCCTACAATGAGCAGTTCTTC
TRBV5-1	15	-	-	TRBJ2-5	CASSPRRADQETQYF	TGCGCCAGCAGCCCCCGCCGGGCAGATCAAGAGACCCAGTACTTC
TRBV6-6	13	-	-	TRBJ2-5	CASSYPLGGTQYF	TGTGCCAGCAGTTACCCCCTCGGAGGGACCCAGTACTTC
TRBV6-6	13	-	TRBD1	TRBJ2-7	CASSRQGADEQYF	TGTGCCAGCAGTCGACAGGGGGCGGACGAGCAGTACTTC
TRBV18	13	-	TRBD1	TRBJ2-7	CASSRDRAYEQYF	TGTGCCAGCTCCCGGGACAGGGCCTACGAGCAGTACTTC
TRBV6-1	15	few	TRBD1	TRBJ2-3	CASSRPGQLSDTQYF	TGTGCCAGCAGTCGACCGGGACAGCTCTCAGATACGCAGTATTTT